This T cell receptor beta chain was observed in a study of control samples from healthy donors and cancer patients. Profiling relied on immunoSEQ multiplex PCR, and the TCRdb table lists in-frame clones only, not all of them. The sample carries 390,000 or so clones, 80% to 95% recorded once. The CDR3 covers 16 residues. V lost 6 bases and J lost 0, with 16 bases in between. Per the germline V gene, CDR1 is MDHEN and CDR2 is SYDVKM. This TCR was sampled from a man aged 35-49 years with head and neck cancer. V usage is TRBV28 and J usage is TRBJ2-3; D is ambiguous. Sequenced material: PBMCs. DNA for the CDR3: TGTGCCAGCAGCAAACCCACCACCTCTAGCACAGATACGCAGTATTTT. This codes for CASSKPTTSSTDTQYF. The whole variable domain, filled in from reference TRBV28 and TRBJ2-3, reads DVKVTQSSRYLVKRTGEKVFLECVQDMDHENMFWYRQDPGLGLRLIYFSYDVKMKEKGDIPEGYSVSREKKERFSLILESASTNQTSMYLCASSKPTTSSTDTQYFGPGTRLTVL.